The 17 T cell receptor beta chains given below trace back to one sample, sequenced in a study of graft-versus-host responses after intestinal transplantation. The table came from immunoSEQ multiplex PCR; TCRdb's copy has only in-frame clones and leaves some out. The sample lists some 110,000 clones, about 92% occurring once. These receptors' antigens are unknown. Sequenced here: unstimulated CD4+ T cells sorted from spleen or lymph node cells, sampled before transplant. These receptors originate from a human donor who was the organ donor for an intestinal transplant.

The chain has TRBV4-1 and TRBJ2-1; 10 bases are shared with TRBD2. With V trimmed by 1 base and J by 15 bases, 15 bases remained unmatched. Germline V gives CDR1 MGHRA, CDR2 YSYEKL. CDR3 length equals 16 residues. As DNA, the CDR3 is TGCGCCAGCAGCCAAGGAGCCGGAGCGGGAGGGAAGTCTCTGTTCTTC. This gives the protein CASSQGAGAGGKSLFF.

This chain joins TRBV5-1 and TRBJ2-3, with D maybe TRBD2 (5 bases). The CDR3 length is 15 residues. The germline CDR1 and CDR2 sequences are SGHRS and YFSETQ. V was shortened by 0 bases and J by 6 bases, with 14 bases between the two germline ends. CDR3 sequence reads: CASSLGPGSLDTQYF. As DNA, the CDR3 is TGCGCCAGCAGCTTGGGGCCGGGAAGTTTGGATACGCAGTATTTT.

The chain has TRBV9 and TRBJ2-1, with D uncertain. There are 16 residues in the CDR3. Germline values: CDR1 SGDLS, CDR2 YYNGEE. V was cut by 2 bases and J by 2 bases, with 14 bases left in between. The CDR3 DNA is TGTGCCAGCAGCGTCCTCAGCCGGAGCCCCTACAATGAGCAGTTCTTC. The encoded protein is CASSVLSRSPYNEQFF.

V gene TRBV12-1 combines with J gene TRBJ2-7. TRBV12-1 is marked as a pseudogene. The CDR3 has 12 residues. CDR3 in amino acids: CASSFAEYEQYF. DNA of the CDR3: TGTGCCAGCAGCTTTGCCGAATACGAGCAGTACTTC.

The chain recombines TRBV19 with TRBJ2-5; 11 nucleotides agree with TRBD1. CDR3 length equals 16 residues. V shed 3 bases and J 5 bases; nucleotides not matched to a gene: 8. The germline V gene has CDR1 LNHDA and CDR2 SQIVND (reference sequence). CDR3: CASSIGGTGGVETQYF. The CDR3 region has the DNA TGTGCCAGTAGTATCGGGGGGACAGGGGGTGTGGAGACCCAGTACTTC.

This chain links TRBV7-9 with TRBJ1-6; a weak D match, TRBD1 (5 bases). This CDR3 spans 13 amino acids. The germline V gene has CDR1 SEHNR and CDR2 FQNEAQ (reference sequence). V was shortened by 4 bases and J by 8 bases, with 9 bases between the two germline ends. For the CDR3, the DNA is TGTGCCAGCAGCTGGGGGGGGGATTCACCCCTCCACTTT. This sequence encodes CASSWGGDSPLHF.

The chain employs TRBV28 and TRBJ2-4, with no clear D. V lost 2 bases to trimming and J lost 8 bases, with 13 bases between them. CDR1 is MDHEN, CDR2 SYDVKM, per germline. CDR3 length equals 14 residues. In nucleotides, the CDR3 is TGTGCCAGCAGTTTAGTTTTTAGAACGGACATTCAGTACTTC. It encodes CASSLVFRTDIQYF.

The chain carries TRBV10-3 and TRBJ2-2, with 9 bases fitting TRBD2. This CDR3 is 17 amino acids long. After removal of 5 bases from V and 0 bases from J, the junction contained 7 bases not matched to a gene. The germline CDR1 and CDR2 sequences are ENHRY and SYGVKD. CDR3 sequence (DNA): TGTGCCATCAGTATTGGGGGCGGGAGGGCGAACACCGGGGAGCTGTTTTTT. Translated: CAISIGGGRANTGELFF.

The gene calls are TRBV4-1 and TRBJ1-1, with no clear D. This CDR3 has 14 residues. Trimming removed 4 bases at V and 6 bases at J, with 15 bases between. Germline assignment: CDR1 MGHRA and CDR2 YSYEKL. CDR3 nucleotide sequence: TGCGCCAGCAGCCCCCAGCGAACGGGGTCTGAAGCTTTCTTT. Its translation: CASSPQRTGSEAFF.

On this clone: One end of the junction varies from germline; a read error may be responsible. The CDR3 nucleotides read TGCACCAGCAGCCAAGCCGGGACTAGCGACCGAAGCTCCTACGAGCAGTACTTC. Encoded protein: CTSSQAGTSDRSSYEQYF. The V call is TRBV5-1, the J call TRBJ2-7, with TRBD2 matching over 10 bases. CDR3 length equals 18 residues. The germline CDR1 and CDR2 sequences are SGHRS and YFSETQ. Together with reference TRBV5-1 and TRBJ2-7, the CDR3 gives the full variable domain: KAGVTQTPRYLIKTRGQQVTLSCSPISGHRSVSWYQQTPGQGLQFLFEYFSETQRNKGNFPGRFSGRQFSNSRSEMNVSTLELGDSALYLCTSSQAGTSDRSSYEQYFGPGTRLTVT.

This clone came up once. The gene calls are TRBV9 and TRBJ2-2; possible D gene TRBD1, 6 bases. V lost 5 bases and J lost 2, with 7 bases in between. The CDR3 spans 13 residues. Per the germline V gene, CDR1 is SGDLS and CDR2 is YYNGEE. CDR3 DNA sequence: TGTGCCAGCAGACAGGGAAACACCGGGGAGCTGTTTTTT. Protein: CASRQGNTGELFF. The full variable domain, rest sourced from reference TRBV9 and TRBJ2-2, is DSGVTQTPKHLITATGQRVTLRCSPRSGDLSVYWYQQSLDQGLQFLIQYYNGEERAKGNILERFSAQQFPDLHSELNLSSLELGDSALYFCASRQGNTGELFFGEGSRLTVL.

This chain joins TRBV6-1 and TRBJ1-4; TRBD1 matches at 10 bases. Germline lookup yields CDR1 MNHNS and CDR2 SASEGT. With 4 bases clipped from V and 8 bases from J, the junction kept 10 bases outside the gene matches. The CDR3 is made up of 16 amino acids. The CDR3 DNA follows: TGTGCCAGCAGTGTTCGACAGGGGGCTAGGGGAGAAAAACTGTTTTTT. Its translation: CASSVRQGARGEKLFF.

The J gene is TRBJ1-5, the V gene TRBV12-5, with D maybe TRBD1 (5 bases). Germline-derived CDR1 and CDR2 are LGHNT and FRNRAP. This CDR3 is built from 18 residues. Trimming pared 2 bases from V and 1 base from J, leaving 18 bases between. CDR3 in DNA: TGTGCTAGTGGTTTGATTTTACCCGGGACGAGGAGCAATCAGCCCCAGCATTTT. It translates to CASGLILPGTRSNQPQHF.

A few counts support this clone. The J gene is TRBJ1-3, the V gene TRBV6-1; D uncertain. The CDR3 contains 15 residues. The germline V gene encodes CDR1 MNHNS and CDR2 SASEGT. The ends were cut back, 4 bases at V and 5 bases at J, with 15 bases in the middle. CDR3 residues: CASSGEVGRRNTIYF. The CDR3 DNA reads as TGTGCCAGCAGTGGAGAAGTAGGGAGACGAAACACCATATATTTT.

The chain employs TRBV7-9 and TRBJ2-2; the D gene is possibly TRBD2 (5 bases). Trimming removed 0 bases from V and 4 bases from J, with 9 bases in between. Germline V gives CDR1 SEHNR, CDR2 FQNEAQ (reference sequence). The CDR3 length is 15 residues. The CDR3, as DNA: TGTGCCAGCAGCTTAGCGGGGAGTGGCACCGGGGAGCTGTTTTTT. Protein: CASSLAGSGTGELFF.

The chain recombines TRBV5-1 with TRBJ2-6; D is possibly TRBD1 or TRBD2 (6 bases each). V was clipped by 4 bases and J by 4 bases, with 15 bases between them. The CDR3 runs to 16 residues. Germline values: CDR1 SGHRS, CDR2 YFSETQ. The CDR3 loop is CASSNTGTPGANVLTF. The DNA for the CDR3 is TGCGCCAGCAGCAATACAGGGACTCCCGGGGCCAACGTCCTGACTTTC.

This clone was found once. V usage is TRBV10-2 and J usage is TRBJ2-2; D is perhaps TRBD1 or TRBD2 (5 bases each). This CDR3 spans 15 amino acids. Per the germline V gene, CDR1 is WSHSY and CDR2 is SAAADI. V was cut by 3 bases and J by 6 bases, with 14 bases left in between. The CDR3 protein is CASSEGTRAAGELFF. CDR3 in DNA: TGCGCCAGCAGTGAAGGGACCCGAGCGGCCGGGGAGCTGTTTTTT.